This T cell receptor beta chain was sequenced during a study of cytomegalovirus exposure and HLA in healthy donors. Background on the study: Membership in the Caucasian-associated ancestry cluster was found for around four fifths of fewer than 450 genotyped donors.

Both 60 Vbeta primers and 13 Jbeta primers went into the PCR. Repertoires were generated with immunoSEQ multiplex PCR, while TCRdb's copy carries only in-frame clones and drops some. The sample shows over 130,000 clones, around 84% of them seen only once. Each donor was healthy, and each was a bone marrow donor. Trimming removed 1 base at V and 2 bases at J, with 9 bases between. The CDR3 is 14 residues long. Germline loops: CDR1 KGHSH, CDR2 LQKENI. Sequencing was carried out using PBMCs. The chain joins TRBV18 to TRBJ2-7; D may be TRBD1 (6 bases). This TCR derives from a man aged 45-65 years in good health and CMV-seronegative. In DNA, the CDR3 is TGTGCCAGCTCACCACGGGCAGGGGCCTACGAGCAGTACTTC. Protein: CASSPRAGAYEQYF.